This T cell receptor beta chain was recorded in a study of cytomegalovirus exposure and HLA in healthy donors. Study details: Among the roughly 380 donors who were genotyped, roughly 85% fell in the genetic ancestry cluster that is associated with self-reported Caucasian donors.

This clone was observed once. Trimming at V came to 2 bases and at J to 8 bases, leaving 6 bases not matched to a gene. In germline, CDR1 is SGHRS, CDR2 YFSETQ. The CDR3 runs to 15 residues. This PCR relied on a set of 60 Vbeta primers and 13 Jbeta primers. Clones were read by immunoSEQ multiplex PCR, and TCRdb kept only the in-frame ones, dropping some. The repertoire includes some 200,000 clones, around 80% of them detected once, and less than 3% sits in the top ten. The chain has TRBV5-1 and TRBJ1-6; TRBD1 aligns across 8 bases. This TCR was sampled from a woman in her sixties in good health and CMV-seropositive. Sequencing was performed on PBMCs. The CDR3 nucleotides read TGCGCCAGCAGCTTTTCCGGACAGGGATATTCACCCCTCCACTTT. It is translated as CASSFSGQGYSPLHF.